The next 2 T cell receptor beta chains were all read from a single sample in a study of cytomegalovirus exposure and HLA in healthy donors. A multiplex PCR was run with 60 Vbeta primers and 13 Jbeta primers. Produced via immunoSEQ multiplex PCR; TCRdb's table is partial and in-frame only. This sample has around 180,000 clones; almost 85% occur once, and the top ten carry 0.25% to 0.3%. The sample consisted of PBMCs. These receptors originate from a boy younger than 18 in good health and CMV-seronegative.

The V call is TRBV4-3, the J call TRBJ2-6; D remains unclear. V lost 0 bases, J lost 0 bases, and 9 bases lay in between. The CDR3 has 17 amino acids. In germline, CDR1 is LGHNA, CDR2 YSLEER. CDR3 nucleotide sequence: TGCGCCAGCAGCCAAGATCTGAGCATCTCTGGGGCCAACGTCCTGACTTTC. Translation: CASSQDLSISGANVLTF.

The CDR3 nucleotides are TGTGCCAGCAGTTACGGGGACATGAACACTGAAGCTTTCTTT. Its protein product is CASSYGDMNTEAFF. V is TRBV6-5 and J is TRBJ1-1, with D maybe TRBD1 (6 bases). V lost 2 bases and J 0 bases, leaving 7 bases between the germline ends. The CDR3 covers 14 residues. Looked up from germline, CDR1 is MNHEY and CDR2 is SVGAGI.